The 24 T cell receptor beta chains presented below share a single source sample, sequenced in a study of blood T cell repertoires in COVID-19 (dated by TCRdb to about 2020). Libraries were prepared through the immunoSEQ multiplex PCR assay. As stored in TCRdb, this immuneACCESS dataset retains in-frame rearrangements with V and J assigned. A fraction of the clones does not appear; measured against another copy, unresolved V genes explain less than half of the discrepancy, and the remainder lacks a known reason. The sample profile shows 400,000 or so clones; more than 70% of them were found once. Clones ranked in the top ten supply approximately 1.9% of the sample. The source material was PBMCs or T cells enriched from blood (not recorded which). Receptors were obtained from a man aged 35 to 55 in a cohort exposed to, infected with or recovered from COVID-19 (not recorded which).

V and J are TRBV9 and TRBJ1-1; TRBD1 might be the D (6 bases). CDR1 is SGDLS and CDR2 is YYNGEE in the germline V gene. This CDR3 spans 13 amino acids. V was trimmed by 6 bases and J by 1 base, leaving 10 bases between them. CDR3 sequence: CASTPTGNTEAFF. The CDR3 nucleotides read TGTGCCAGCACTCCGACAGGGAACACTGAAGCTTTCTTT. Full variable domain (remainder filled in from reference TRBV9 and TRBJ1-1): DSGVTQTPKHLITATGQRVTLRCSPRSGDLSVYWYQQSLDQGLQFLIQYYNGEERAKGNILERFSAQQFPDLHSELNLSSLELGDSALYFCASTPTGNTEAFFGQGTRLTVV.

This chain connects TRBV5-8 to TRBJ1-2; D ambiguous. CDR1 is SGHTS, CDR2 YDEGEE, per germline. The germline V and J ends were trimmed by 1 base and 4 bases, with 11 bases remaining between them. The CDR3 has 14 amino acids. The CDR3 coding sequence is TGTGCCAGCAGCTTGTTCAGCGAGGGCTATGGCTACACCTTC. Translating gives CASSLFSEGYGYTF.

The chain combines TRBV24-1 with TRBJ2-1; 7 bases align to TRBD2. The length of the CDR3 is 16 residues. With V trimmed by 6 bases and J by 0 bases, 7 bases remained unmatched. Per germline, CDR1 KGHDR and CDR2 SFDVKD. Here the CDR3 DNA reads TGTGCCACCAGTCCCTCTAGCGGTAGCTCCTACAATGAGCAGTTCTTC. This translates into CATSPSSGSSYNEQFF.

V gene TRBV2 combines with J gene TRBJ2-2; TRBD2 matches 11 bases. This CDR3 contains 17 residues. Unmatched junction bases numbered 7, after V lost 1 base and J lost 6 bases. CDR1 and CDR2 from the germline V gene are SNHLY and FYNNEI. The CDR3 coding sequence is TGTGCCAGCAGTGAAGTAACTAGCGGGAGAGGAGCCGGGGAGCTGTTTTTT. Residues: CASSEVTSGRGAGELFF.

This clone was observed a handful of times. The rearrangement links TRBV9 to TRBJ1-1; TRBD1 aligns across 11 bases. The CDR3 is 17 amino acids. Germline loops: CDR1 SGDLS, CDR2 YYNGEE. The ends lost 3 bases at V and 2 bases at J; junction bases unmatched: 9. CDR3 residues: CASSATGTGGSNTEAFF. Written as DNA, the CDR3 is TGTGCCAGCAGCGCGACCGGGACAGGGGGTTCAAACACTGAAGCTTTCTTT. Supplemented by reference TRBV9 and TRBJ1-1, the full variable domain reads DSGVTQTPKHLITATGQRVTLRCSPRSGDLSVYWYQQSLDQGLQFLIQYYNGEERAKGNILERFSAQQFPDLHSELNLSSLELGDSALYFCASSATGTGGSNTEAFFGQGTRLTVV.

The chain employs TRBV2 and TRBJ2-1; TRBD2 aligns across 11 bases. Germline CDR1 is SNHLY and CDR2 is FYNNEI. With 4 bases clipped from V and 13 bases from J, the junction kept 12 bases outside the gene matches. The CDR3 consists of 15 residues. The CDR3 protein is CASSGTSGLQRDQFF. The CDR3 DNA reads TGTGCCAGCAGTGGGACTAGCGGGCTTCAAAGGGATCAGTTCTTC. Full variable domain (missing parts from reference TRBV2 and TRBJ2-1): EPEVTQTPSHQVTQMGQEVILRCVPISNHLYFYWYRQILGQKVEFLVSFYNNEISEKSEIFDDQFSVERPDGSNFTLKIRSTKLEDSAMYFCASSGTSGLQRDQFFGPGTRLTVL.

This rearrangement joins TRBV7-8 to TRBJ2-3; 7 positions agree with TRBD2. J was trimmed by 4 bases and V by 0 bases; bases with no gene match: 10. The CDR3 runs 17 residues. Looked up from germline, CDR1 is SGHVS and CDR2 is FQNEAQ. The CDR3 loop reads CASSLALWEGHSDTQYF. Written as DNA, the CDR3 is TGTGCCAGCAGCTTAGCGCTGTGGGAGGGCCATTCAGATACGCAGTATTTT.

The V call is TRBV2, the J call TRBJ1-2; no definite D call. The V end lost 5 bases, the J end lost 0 bases, and 10 bases lay between the germline ends. CDR3 length: 14 amino acids. CDR1 and CDR2 from the germline V gene are SNHLY and FYNNEI. The CDR3 sequence is CASSILSTNYGYTF. The CDR3 DNA reads as TGTGCCAGCAGTATTCTTTCTACTAACTATGGCTACACCTTC.

The chain carries TRBV18 and TRBJ1-3; 7 bases are a match to TRBD1. In germline, CDR1 is KGHSH, CDR2 LQKENI. The CDR3 runs to 16 residues. J lost 0 bases, V lost 1 base, and 3 bases had no gene match. The chain's CDR3 is CASSPQGTDSGNTIYF. The CDR3 DNA is TGTGCCAGCTCACCACAGGGGACAGACTCTGGAAACACCATATATTTT.

This clone was found once. The chain carries TRBV29-1 and TRBJ1-4; 9 nucleotides agree with TRBD1. V lost 7 bases and J lost 7; bases outside the gene matches: 10. Germline CDR1 reads SQVTM; CDR2 reads ANQGSEA. The CDR3 covers 14 residues. The CDR3 protein is CSATPPGQGEKLFF. In nucleotides, the CDR3 is TGCAGCGCCACGCCCCCGGGACAGGGTGAAAAACTGTTTTTT.

V gene TRBV2 combines with J gene TRBJ2-1, with TRBD2 as a possible D gene (6 bases). Germline loops: CDR1 SNHLY, CDR2 FYNNEI. The CDR3 covers 15 residues. With 4 bases removed from V and 0 bases from J, the gap between germline ends came to 10 bases. The DNA of the CDR3 is TGTGCCAGCAGTGCGGAGGGAAGCTCCTACAATGAGCAGTTCTTC. It encodes CASSAEGSSYNEQFF.

The chain joins TRBV7-2 to TRBJ1-5; TRBD1 agrees at 8 bases. V lost 3 bases, J lost 4 bases, and 14 bases stayed unmatched. Germline V lookup: CDR1 SGHTA, CDR2 FQGNSA. CDR3 length: 18 amino acids. In DNA, the CDR3 is TGTGCCAGCAGCTTTGTTTTCTTGGGGACAGGAGATAATCAGCCCCAGCATTTT. Its protein product is CASSFVFLGTGDNQPQHF. The full variable domain, completed using reference TRBV7-2 and TRBJ1-5, is GAGVSQSPSNKVTEKGKDVELRCDPISGHTALYWYRQSLGQGLEFLIYFQGNSAPDKSGLPSDRFSAERTGGSVSTLTIQRTQQEDSAVYLCASSFVFLGTGDNQPQHFGDGTRLSIL.

This clone appeared a single time. The rearrangement uses TRBV9 and TRBJ2-5; 8 nucleotides align to TRBD1. The V and J ends lost 0 bases and 5 bases, in that order; junction bases with no gene match: 6. CDR1 is SGDLS and CDR2 is YYNGEE in the germline V gene. This CDR3 is built from 15 residues. For the CDR3, the DNA is TGTGCCAGCAGCGTAGGGACAGGGACCCTCGAGACCCAGTACTTC. Its translation is CASSVGTGTLETQYF.

This chain connects TRBV7-3 to TRBJ2-2; 7 bases align to TRBD2. In germline, CDR1 is SGHTA, CDR2 FQGTGA. CDR3 size: 16 residues. J gave up 7 bases and V 4 bases, and 12 bases lay outside the gene matches. CDR3: CASSSLRPGRGGELFF. For the CDR3, the DNA is TGTGCCAGCAGCTCCCTTCGCCCGGGGAGGGGCGGGGAGCTGTTTTTT.

This chain connects TRBV3-1 (or the pseudogene TRBV3-2) to TRBJ2-1; a weak D match, TRBD2 (5 bases). Per germline, CDR1 LGHDT and CDR2 YNNKEL (reference sequence). With 1 base removed from V and 4 bases from J, the gap between germline ends came to 17 bases. The CDR3 contains 17 residues. The CDR3 region is CASSQGRTPRRYNEQFF. Written as DNA, the CDR3 is TGTGCCAGCAGCCAAGGACGGACTCCAAGGAGATACAATGAGCAGTTCTTC.

The chain is built from TRBV10-3 and TRBJ2-1; 13 bases agree with TRBD2. The CDR3 extends over 15 amino acids. From germline, CDR1 is ENHRY and CDR2 SYGVKD. Unmatched junction bases numbered 3, after V lost 2 bases and J lost 8 bases. CDR3 amino acids: CAISERTSGSDEQFF. The DNA of the CDR3 is TGTGCCATCAGTGAGAGGACTAGCGGGAGCGATGAGCAGTTCTTC.

The chain carries TRBV28 and TRBJ1-3; TRBD1 might be the D (5 bases). V was clipped by 3 bases and J by 4 bases, with 10 bases between them. This CDR3 contains 14 residues. The germline V gene has CDR1 MDHEN and CDR2 SYDVKM. The CDR3 DNA reads as TGTGCCAGCAGTTTCGGGGGAATCGGAAACACCATATATTTT. It yields the protein CASSFGGIGNTIYF.

The chain employs TRBV10-3 and TRBJ2-7; D possibly corresponds to TRBD2 (5 bases). CDR3 length: 13 residues. Germline values: CDR1 ENHRY, CDR2 SYGVKD. V lost 4 bases to trimming and J lost 3 bases, with 10 bases between them. The CDR3 sequence: CAISVQEVYEQYF. As DNA, the CDR3 is TGTGCCATCAGTGTTCAGGAGGTCTACGAGCAGTACTTC.

About this clone: One junction end does not reproduce the germline sequence, and a read error may be involved. The V and J genes are TRBV28 and TRBJ2-5; possibly TRBD1 for D (6 bases). CDR1 and CDR2 (germline): MDHEN, SYDVKM. There are 15 residues in the CDR3. For the CDR3, the DNA is TGTGCCAGCAGCTTATACAGGGAAAGGCAAGAGACCCAGTACTTC. Encoded protein: CASSLYRERQETQYF.

V and J are TRBV20-1 and TRBJ2-1, with 7 nucleotides matching TRBD2. The germline V gene has CDR1 DFQATT and CDR2 SNEGSKA (reference sequence). After removal of 3 bases from V and 8 bases from J, the junction contained 7 bases not matched to a gene. The CDR3 contains 13 residues. The CDR3 loop is CSASRFSGYEQFF. As DNA, the CDR3 is TGCAGTGCTAGTCGGTTTAGCGGGTATGAGCAGTTCTTC.

This clone was counted once. The chain combines TRBV7-9 with TRBJ1-4; 7 nucleotides align to TRBD1. The CDR3 runs to 15 residues. J gave up 3 bases and V 3 bases, and 4 bases lay outside the gene matches. CDR1 SEHNR and CDR2 FQNEAQ come from the germline V gene (reference sequence). CDR3 coding DNA: TGTGCCAGCAGCTTGAGTGGACAGGCTAATGAAAAACTGTTTTTT. Translated, it gives CASSLSGQANEKLFF.

This clone has only one observation. The genes are TRBV29-1 and TRBJ1-2, with 9 nucleotides matching TRBD1. The CDR3 length is 15 residues. After removal of 4 bases from V and 4 bases from J, the junction contained 10 bases not matched to a gene. The germline V gene has CDR1 SQVTM and CDR2 ANQGSEA. The CDR3 loop is CSVGTGGSHLYGYTF. The DNA for the CDR3 is TGCAGCGTTGGAACAGGGGGCTCCCACCTCTATGGCTACACCTTC.

The V call is TRBV4-1, the J call TRBJ2-3; no reliable D call. This CDR3 has 12 residues. Trimming removed 0 bases from V and 7 bases from J, with 5 bases in between. In germline, CDR1 is MGHRA, CDR2 YSYEKL. CDR3 loop: CASSQETNTQYF. DNA of the CDR3: TGCGCCAGCAGCCAAGAAACTAATACGCAGTATTTT.

The chain uses TRBV18 and TRBJ1-5; 7 nucleotides agree with TRBD1. Germline values: CDR1 KGHSH, CDR2 LQKENI. J gave up 10 bases and V 3 bases, and 9 bases lay outside the gene matches. This CDR3 spans 14 amino acids. This CDR3 reads CASSPGDSGEPQHF. In DNA, the CDR3 is TGTGCCAGCTCACCCGGGGACAGCGGAGAACCCCAGCATTTT. The full variable domain, its missing parts supplied by reference TRBV18 and TRBJ1-5, is NAGVMQNPRHLVRRRGQEARLRCSPMKGHSHVYWYRQLPEEGLKFMVYLQKENIIDESGMPKERFSAEFPKEGPSILRIQQVVRGDSAAYFCASSPGDSGEPQHFGDGTRLSIL.